The T cell receptor (beta chain) described here comes from a study of response to subunit inactivated influenza vaccine. Study observations and caveats: Seasonal influenza vaccination, on each occasion, was suggested by the authors to recruit few new T cells.

TCRdb reprocessed the RT-PCR reads with MiXCR, giving one entry per CDR3 protein. The sample has 500,000 to 600,000 distinct CDR3 sequences; over 9.5% are singletons. Only a few counts were recorded for this clonotype. Its specificity is not known. The length of the CDR3 is 16 residues. V was clipped by 1 base and J by 5 bases; unmatched bases: 11. Germline loops: CDR1 SGHRS, CDR2 YFSETQ. The clonotype was recovered from a man between 50 and 59 years old who received an inactivated influenza vaccine. The sequencing here drew on PBMCs from blood, taken on the day of vaccination. The rearrangement uses TRBV5-1 and TRBJ2-5, with 7 bases lining up with TRBD1. This CDR3 is CASSLSGQALLETQYF. The DNA of the CDR3 is TGCGCCAGCAGCTTGTCAGGACAGGCGCTTTTGGAGACCCAGTACTTC. Filled out from reference TRBV5-1 and TRBJ2-5, the complete variable domain reads KAGVTQTPRYLIKTRGQQVTLSCSPISGHRSVSWYQQTPGQGLQFLFEYFSETQRNKGNFPGRFSGRQFSNSRSEMNVSTLELGDSALYLCASSLSGQALLETQYFGPGTRLLVL.